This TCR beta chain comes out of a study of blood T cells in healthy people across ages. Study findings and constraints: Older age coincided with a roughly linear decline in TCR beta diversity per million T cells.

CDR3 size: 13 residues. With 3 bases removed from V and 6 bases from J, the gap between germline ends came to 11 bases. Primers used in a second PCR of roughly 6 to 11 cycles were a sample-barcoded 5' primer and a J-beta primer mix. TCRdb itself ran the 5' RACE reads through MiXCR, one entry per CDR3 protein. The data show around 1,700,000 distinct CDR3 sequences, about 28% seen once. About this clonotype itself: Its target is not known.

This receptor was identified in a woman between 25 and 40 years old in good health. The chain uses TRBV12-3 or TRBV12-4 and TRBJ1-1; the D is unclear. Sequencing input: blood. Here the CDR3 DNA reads TGTGCCAGCAGTTTTGGAGACATCCCTGAAGCTTTCTTT. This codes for CASSFGDIPEAFF.